The rows below give T cell receptor beta chains drawn from one sample of a study of blood T cell repertoires in COVID-19. Clones were sequenced by immunoSEQ multiplex PCR, and TCRdb holds only the in-frame ones, with some missing. The table records some 150,000 clones, approximately 85% of them present only once. The sample was peripheral blood. Receptors were obtained from a man in his fifties or sixties with acute or convalescent COVID-19. Each CDR3 is given with its conserved first and last residue. D genes are given only for firm matches. Not every row has a clone size; where given, it reads once, few, many or a size class.

v_call,clone_size,cdr3_length,d_call,j_call,cdr3_nt,cdr3_aa
TRBV6-5,.,14,.,TRBJ1-2,TGTGCCAGCAGTTACTCGAGGGTTTACGGGGGCTACACCTTC,CASSYSRVYGGYTF
TRBV27,many,15,.,TRBJ2-5,TGTGCCAGCAGCTCGTCGACAGGGGAGGGAGAGACCCAGTACTTC,CASSSSTGEGETQYF
TRBV27,.,15,TRBD2,TRBJ2-1,TGTGCCAGCAGCTATAGCGGGAACTCCTACAATGAGCAGTTCTTC,CASSYSGNSYNEQFF
TRBV5-1,.,14,.,TRBJ1-2,TGCGCCAGCAGCTTGGTCTCTCTCTCCAAAGCCTACACCTTC,CASSLVSLSKAYTF
TRBV6-2/TRBV6-3,few,13,.,TRBJ1-5,TGTGCCAGCAGTTCGCAACAGGATCAGCCCCAGCATTTT,CASSSQQDQPQHF
TRBV6-6,.,14,.,TRBJ1-1,TGTGCCAGCAATTCGGGAAGCTGGGGAACTGAAGCTTTCTTT,CASNSGSWGTEAFF
TRBV30,few,13,.,TRBJ1-6,TGTGCCTGGAGTCCAGGGAAGAATTCACCCCTCCACTTT,CAWSPGKNSPLHF
TRBV19,.,16,TRBD1,TRBJ1-2,TGTGCCAGTAACTCCAGGGACAGGGTGAACGACTATGGCTACACCTTC,CASNSRDRVNDYGYTF
TRBV9,.,14,.,TRBJ1-1,TGTGCCAGCAGCGTATTAGCAATGAACACTGAAGCTTTCTTT,CASSVLAMNTEAFF
TRBV6-6,.,16,.,TRBJ1-5,TGTGCCAGCAGCCCTCCAAGTCGGGGGTTAGGTCAGCCCCAGCATTTT,CASSPPSRGLGQPQHF
TRBV23-1,.,11,.,TRBJ2-1,TGCGCCAGCAGTCATCTTAATGAGCAGTTCTTC,CASSHLNEQFF
TRBV7-2,.,17,TRBD2,TRBJ2-5,TGTGCCAGCAGCTTAGTTAGCGGGGGGGCAGGGGTTGAGACCCAGTACTTC,CASSLVSGGAGVETQYF
TRBV19,.,15,.,TRBJ1-5,TGTGCCAGTAGCCTGGGGGGGCAGGGAAGACAGCCCCAGCATTTT,CASSLGGQGRQPQHF
TRBV3-1/TRBV3-2,.,14,.,TRBJ2-1,TGTGCCAGCAGCCAGGCGGCCCTACGGAATGAGCAGTTCTTC,CASSQAALRNEQFF
TRBV29-1,.,13,TRBD1,TRBJ2-1,TGCAGTGCCGACAGGGGAGACTACAATGAGCAGTTCTTC,CSADRGDYNEQFF
TRBV30,few,13,.,TRBJ1-5,TGTGCCTGGAGGGGGGGACCAGATCAGCCCCAGCATTTT,CAWRGGPDQPQHF
TRBV7-9,.,14,TRBD2,TRBJ2-3,TGTGCCAGCGGGCGGACTAGCGGCACAGATACGCAGTATTTT,CASGRTSGTDTQYF
TRBV5-1,.,15,.,TRBJ1-2,TGCGCCAGCAGCCTTCAGGGAGGAAAGGCCTATGGCTACACCTTC,CASSLQGGKAYGYTF
TRBV2,.,14,TRBD1,TRBJ1-5,TGTGCCAGCAACAAACAGGGGAACAATCAGCCCCAGCATTTT,CASNKQGNNQPQHF
TRBV9,.,14,.,TRBJ1-1,TGTGCCAGCAGCGCAGGACTGAGGAACACTGAAGCTTTCTTT,CASSAGLRNTEAFF
TRBV5-1,once,14,TRBD1,TRBJ2-3,TGCGCCAGCAGCACCGGGACAGCCACAGATACGCAGTATTTT,CASSTGTATDTQYF
TRBV12-3/TRBV12-4,.,13,.,TRBJ1-4,TGTGCCAGCAGTAAGAGGGATGGTGAAAAACTGTTTTTT,CASSKRDGEKLFF
TRBV19,.,16,TRBD2,TRBJ2-1,TGTGCCAGTAGTATTAGGGGACTAGCTTTTTACAATGAGCAGTTCTTC,CASSIRGLAFYNEQFF
TRBV18,.,12,.,TRBJ1-1,TGTGCCAGCTCACCGGCAGGGCCTGAAGCTTTCTTT,CASSPAGPEAFF
TRBV28,.,15,.,TRBJ1-5,TGTGCCAGCAGTTTGCAGGGTTTTAGCAATCAGCCCCAGCATTTT,CASSLQGFSNQPQHF
TRBV3-1/TRBV3-2,.,19,TRBD2,TRBJ2-2,TGTGCCAGCAGCCAGGCGCCGGGACTAGCGGGGGGGAACACCGGGGAGCTGTTTTTT,CASSQAPGLAGGNTGELFF
TRBV5-1,.,13,.,TRBJ1-2,TGCGCCAGCAGCCTAAGGGGGAACGATGGCTACACCTTC,CASSLRGNDGYTF
TRBV3-1/TRBV3-2,.,15,.,TRBJ2-7,TGTGCCAGCAGCCAAGTGAATGGGCTGCACTACGAGCAGTACTTC,CASSQVNGLHYEQYF
TRBV12-3/TRBV12-4,once,13,.,TRBJ1-1,TGTGCCAGCACCCTGAATTCGGACACTGAAGCTTTCTTT,CASTLNSDTEAFF
TRBV4-1,.,18,TRBD2,TRBJ2-7,TGCGCCAGCAGCCAAGGGTTACAGGGGACTAGCGGCAACTACGAGCAGTACTTC,CASSQGLQGTSGNYEQYF
TRBV2,.,13,.,TRBJ1-4,TGTGCCAGCAGTGTGTCAGAAGATGAAAAACTGTTTTTT,CASSVSEDEKLFF
TRBV6-1,.,16,.,TRBJ1-2,TGTGCCAGCAGTGCCCGGGCACAGGGCTACAACTATGGCTACACCTTC,CASSARAQGYNYGYTF
TRBV27,.,14,.,TRBJ1-1,TGTGCCAGCAGTCAAGGGGCAGCGAACACTGAAGCTTTCTTT,CASSQGAANTEAFF
TRBV4-2,.,15,TRBD1,TRBJ1-1,TGTGCCAGCAGCCAGGGACAGGGGACAAGAACTGAAGCTTTCTTT,CASSQGQGTRTEAFF
TRBV6-1,few,16,.,TRBJ1-4,TGTGCCAGCAGTGACGCCCGGGCCCCAGGGAGGGAAAAACTGTTTTTT,CASSDARAPGREKLFF
TRBV28,.,14,.,TRBJ1-2,TGTGCCAGCAGTCCCGGGGGGGGTAACTATGGCTACACCTTC,CASSPGGGNYGYTF
TRBV5-1,.,14,.,TRBJ1-2,TGCGCCAGCAGCTTACGTTCGGGGGACTATGGCTACACCTTC,CASSLRSGDYGYTF
TRBV29-1,.,13,.,TRBJ1-1,TGCAGCGTTTTTTCTTCGGTGAACACTGAAGCTTTCTTT,CSVFSSVNTEAFF
TRBV7-3,once,17,TRBD2,TRBJ2-3,TGTGCCAGCAGCTCTAGACTAGCGGGGGGGCCAACGGATACGCAGTATTTT,CASSSRLAGGPTDTQYF
TRBV6-5,.,13,TRBD2,TRBJ2-1,TGTGCCAGCGCCAGGACTAGCAACAATGAGCAGTTCTTC,CASARTSNNEQFF
TRBV2,.,16,TRBD1,TRBJ2-7,TGTGCCAGCAGTGCACAAATCGGGACAGGGGGGAACGAGCAGTACTTC,CASSAQIGTGGNEQYF
TRBV3-1/TRBV3-2,.,15,TRBD1,TRBJ1-5,TGTGCCAGCAGCCGAACGACAGGGGACAATCAGCCCCAGCATTTT,CASSRTTGDNQPQHF
TRBV15,.,15,.,TRBJ2-3,TGTGCCACCAGCAGAGAAAAAGCCGAAACAGATACGCAGTATTTT,CATSREKAETDTQYF
TRBV11-3,.,14,.,TRBJ1-1,TGTGCCAGCCTCTTGAGAGGAGTGAACACTGAAGCTTTCTTT,CASLLRGVNTEAFF
TRBV29-1,.,12,.,TRBJ2-3,TGCAGCGTTGGGCAAGGGAGTGGTACGCAGTATTTT,CSVGQGSGTQYF
TRBV10-1,.,14,TRBD2,TRBJ2-1,TGCGCCAGCAGTGAGTCGAGCGGGAACAATGAGCAGTTCTTC,CASSESSGNNEQFF
TRBV6-1,.,15,.,TRBJ1-4,TGTGCCAGCAGTGAAGTTGGGGGACTTAATGAAAAACTGTTTTTT,CASSEVGGLNEKLFF
TRBV10-3,.,15,TRBD2,TRBJ2-1,TGTGCCATCAGTGAGTCCCCTAGCGGGAGCAATGAGCAGTTCTTC,CAISESPSGSNEQFF
TRBV27,.,14,.,TRBJ1-1,TGTGCCAGCACCCGGGGAGGGGGGAACACTGAAGCTTTCTTT,CASTRGGGNTEAFF
TRBV6-4,.,16,.,TRBJ2-6,TGTGCCAGCAGTGATTATCAGGGAACTGGGGCCAACGTCCTGACTTTC,CASSDYQGTGANVLTF
TRBV5-4,once,15,TRBD1,TRBJ1-2,TGTGCCAGCAGAAAAGAACAGGGGAACTCCTATGGCTACACCTTC,CASRKEQGNSYGYTF
TRBV2,.,11,.,TRBJ1-5,TGTGCCAGCAGGAGGGAGCCGCCCCAGCATTTT,CASRREPPQHF
TRBV2,.,14,TRBD1,TRBJ2-5,TGTGCCAGCAGTGCCAACAGGGGGGAAGAGACCCAGTACTTC,CASSANRGEETQYF
TRBV6-5,.,14,TRBD1,TRBJ2-2,TGTGCCAGCAGTAAGACAGGGGGCACCGGGGAGCTGTTTTTT,CASSKTGGTGELFF
TRBV28,once,11,.,TRBJ1-1,TGTGCCAGCTCCCCGAGAGGTGAAGCTTTCTTT,CASSPRGEAFF
TRBV7-9,.,13,.,TRBJ1-1,TGTGCCAGCATCAGCCTCGGAGACACTGAAGCTTTCTTT,CASISLGDTEAFF
TRBV27,.,13,.,TRBJ2-1,TGTGCCAGCAGTCCAGGACACTACAATGAGCAGTTCTTC,CASSPGHYNEQFF
TRBV7-3,.,17,.,TRBJ2-1,TGTGCCAGCAGCTTATATGGCGGGCCGCTCTCCTACAATGAGCAGTTCTTC,CASSLYGGPLSYNEQFF
TRBV9,.,15,.,TRBJ1-6,TGTGCCAGCAGCGATAGGGCAGGGGAAAATTCACCCCTCCACTTT,CASSDRAGENSPLHF